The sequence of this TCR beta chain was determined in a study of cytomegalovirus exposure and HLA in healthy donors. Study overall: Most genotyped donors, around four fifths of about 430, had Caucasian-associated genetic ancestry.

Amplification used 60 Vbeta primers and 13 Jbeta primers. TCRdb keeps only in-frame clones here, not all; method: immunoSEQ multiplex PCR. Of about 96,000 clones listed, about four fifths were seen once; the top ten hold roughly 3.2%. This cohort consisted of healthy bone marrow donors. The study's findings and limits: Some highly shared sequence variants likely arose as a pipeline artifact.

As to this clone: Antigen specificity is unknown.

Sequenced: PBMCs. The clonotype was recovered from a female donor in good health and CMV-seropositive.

CDR3 DNA: TGCGCCAGCAGCCAAACCCTAGCGGGAGTCGCCTACGAGCAGTACTTC. Its protein product is CASSQTLAGVAYEQYF. V usage is TRBV4-1 and J usage is TRBJ2-7; 10 nucleotides line up with TRBD2. The CDR3 runs 16 residues. J was trimmed by 2 bases and V by 2 bases; bases with no gene match: 6. Germline CDR1 MGHRA, CDR2 YSYEKL.